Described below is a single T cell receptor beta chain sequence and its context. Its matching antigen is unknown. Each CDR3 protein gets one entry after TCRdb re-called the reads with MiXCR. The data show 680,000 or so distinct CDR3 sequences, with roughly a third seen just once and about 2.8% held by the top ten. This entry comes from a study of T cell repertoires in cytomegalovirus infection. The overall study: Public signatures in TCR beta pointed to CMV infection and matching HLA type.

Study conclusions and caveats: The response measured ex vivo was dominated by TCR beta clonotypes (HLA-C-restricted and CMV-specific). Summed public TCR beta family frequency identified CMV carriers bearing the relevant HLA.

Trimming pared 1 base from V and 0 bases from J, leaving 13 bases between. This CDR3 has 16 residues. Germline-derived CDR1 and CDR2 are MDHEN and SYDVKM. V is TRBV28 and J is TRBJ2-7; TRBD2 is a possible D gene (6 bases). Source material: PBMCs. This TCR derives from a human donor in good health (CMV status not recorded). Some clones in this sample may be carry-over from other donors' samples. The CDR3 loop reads CASSLSPGVGSYEQYF. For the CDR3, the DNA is TGTGCCAGCAGTTTATCGCCGGGGGTCGGCTCCTACGAGCAGTACTTC.